This TCR beta chain emerged from a study of cytomegalovirus exposure and HLA in healthy donors. PCR primers comprised 60 Vbeta and 13 Jbeta primers. Clones were sequenced by immunoSEQ multiplex PCR, and TCRdb holds only the in-frame ones, with some missing. The data hold some 120,000 clones, with about three quarters observed a single time. CDR1 and CDR2 (germline): SGHRS, YFSETQ. The CDR3 contains 19 residues. V lost 0 bases to trimming and J lost 0 bases; unmatched junction nucleotides: 10. The V call is TRBV5-1, the J call TRBJ2-2; 8 bases match TRBD1. Sequencing was done on a sample of PBMCs. The TCR was taken from a woman in her 30s in good health and CMV-seronegative. The CDR3 DNA reads TGCGCCAGCAGCTTGGGGACAGGGCAGATCTTCGCGAACACCGGGGAGCTGTTTTTT. Its protein product is CASSLGTGQIFANTGELFF.